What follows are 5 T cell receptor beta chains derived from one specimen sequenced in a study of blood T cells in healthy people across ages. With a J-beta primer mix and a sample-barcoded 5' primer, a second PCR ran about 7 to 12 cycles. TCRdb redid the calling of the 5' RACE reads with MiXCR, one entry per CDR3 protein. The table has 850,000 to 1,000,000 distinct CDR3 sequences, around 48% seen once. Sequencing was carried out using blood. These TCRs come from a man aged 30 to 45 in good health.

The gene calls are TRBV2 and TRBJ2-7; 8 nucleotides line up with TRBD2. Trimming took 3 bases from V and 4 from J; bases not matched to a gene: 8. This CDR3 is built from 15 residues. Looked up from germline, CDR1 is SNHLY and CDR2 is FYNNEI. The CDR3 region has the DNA TGTGCCAGCAGTGAGGTTTTTCGGGGGGGGTACGAGCAGTACTTC. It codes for CASSEVFRGGYEQYF.

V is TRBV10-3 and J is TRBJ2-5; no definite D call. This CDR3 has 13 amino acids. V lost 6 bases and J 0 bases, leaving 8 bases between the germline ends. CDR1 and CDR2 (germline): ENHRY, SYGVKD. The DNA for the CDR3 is TGTGCCATCAGCCAGAGAGACCAAGAGACCCAGTACTTC. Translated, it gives CAISQRDQETQYF.

The CDR3 is CASSLAGGGLEQYF. CDR3 nucleotide sequence: TGTGCCAGCAGCTTAGCCGGCGGGGGGCTCGAGCAGTACTTC. The genes are TRBV7-8 and TRBJ2-7; 8 nucleotides agree with TRBD2. CDR1 and CDR2 from the germline V gene are SGHVS and FQNEAQ. V gave up 0 bases and J gave up 6 bases; unmatched junction bases: 4. The CDR3 has 14 residues.

CDR3: CASSPGTSGTEQYF. For the CDR3, the DNA is TGTGCCAGCAGTCCCGGGACTAGCGGGACTGAGCAGTACTTC. The rearrangement joins TRBV6-5 to TRBJ2-7, with 13 bases fitting TRBD2. The CDR3 length is 14 residues. V gave up 5 bases and J gave up 7 bases; unmatched junction bases: 5. Germline CDR1 MNHEY, CDR2 SVGAGI.

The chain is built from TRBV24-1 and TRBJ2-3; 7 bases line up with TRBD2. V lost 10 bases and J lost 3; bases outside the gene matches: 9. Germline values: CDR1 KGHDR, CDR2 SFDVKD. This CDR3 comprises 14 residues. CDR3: CATGPGGPTDTQYF. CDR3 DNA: TGTGCCACAGGACCGGGGGGACCAACAGATACGCAGTATTTT.